This T cell receptor beta chain stems from a study of Ad26.COV2.S vaccination and SARS-CoV-2 variants. Notes on the study in general: Spike-specific responses of CD8+ and CD4+ T cells were reported to display substantial breadth after vaccination.

Method: immunoSEQ multiplex PCR; TCRdb's copy keeps in-frame clones and lacks some. Of about 460,000 clones in the sample, nearly 90% are singletons; the top ten hold about 1.7%. This CDR3 comprises 11 residues. Germline CDR1 and CDR2: SGDLS and YYNGEE. V was cut by 3 bases and J by 6 bases, with 6 bases left in between. Details on this clone: Its antigen is currently unknown.

Described treatment: about 20 received Ad26.COV2.S at low or high dose, single or two shots; 5 received placebo; per-sample allocation not given. Following the first vaccine or placebo injection, samples were taken on day 63. Cohort 1b enrolled adults aged 18-55 years in Boston. V is TRBV9 and J is TRBJ1-2; D is undetermined. The material was peripheral blood, obtained in a trial of Ad26.COV2.S vaccine versus placebo. The sequence came from a person aged 18-65 years who received the Ad26.COV2.S COVID-19 vaccine or a placebo. The CDR3 DNA is TGTGCCAGCAGCGGAAAAAATGGCTACACCTTC. It codes for CASSGKNGYTF.